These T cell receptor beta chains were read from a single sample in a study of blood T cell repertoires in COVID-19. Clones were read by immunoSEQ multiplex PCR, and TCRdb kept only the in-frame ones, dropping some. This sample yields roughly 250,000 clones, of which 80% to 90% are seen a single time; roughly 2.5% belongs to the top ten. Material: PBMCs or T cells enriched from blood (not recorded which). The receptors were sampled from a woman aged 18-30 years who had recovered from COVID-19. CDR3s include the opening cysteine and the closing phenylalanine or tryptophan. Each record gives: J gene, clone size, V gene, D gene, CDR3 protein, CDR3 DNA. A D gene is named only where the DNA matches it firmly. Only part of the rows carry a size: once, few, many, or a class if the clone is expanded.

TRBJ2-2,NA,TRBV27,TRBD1,CASRNDRGRVTGELFF,TGTGCCAGCAGAAACGACAGGGGGCGCGTCACCGGGGAGCTGTTTTTT
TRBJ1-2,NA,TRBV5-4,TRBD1,CASSFPGQGSYGYTF,TGTGCCAGCAGCTTTCCGGGACAGGGAAGCTATGGCTACACCTTC
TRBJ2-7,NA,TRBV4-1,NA,CASSQGLSSDEQYF,TGCGCCAGCAGCCAAGGGCTTTCCTCCGACGAGCAGTACTTC
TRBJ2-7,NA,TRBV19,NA,CASSPTTLGVGSYEQYF,TGTGCCAGTAGTCCGACGACCTTAGGGGTGGGTTCCTACGAGCAGTACTTC
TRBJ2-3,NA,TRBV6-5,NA,CASNQADTQYF,TGTGCCAGCAACCAAGCGGATACGCAGTATTTT
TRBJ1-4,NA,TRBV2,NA,CASSVEKGEKLFF,TGTGCCAGCAGTGTGGAGAAGGGGGAAAAACTGTTTTTT
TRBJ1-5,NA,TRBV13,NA,CASSLGGGPQHF,TGTGCCAGCAGCTTAGGCGGGGGGCCCCAGCATTTT
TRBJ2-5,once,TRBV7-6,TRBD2,CASSPGGVETQYF,TGTGCCAGCAGCCCCGGGGGGGTAGAGACCCAGTACTTC
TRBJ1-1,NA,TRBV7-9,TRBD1,CASSRQGLGYRNTEAFF,TGTGCCAGCAGTCGACAGGGGCTGGGTTATAGGAACACTGAAGCTTTCTTT
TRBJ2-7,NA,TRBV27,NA,CASKPGEGGTYEQYF,TGTGCCAGCAAACCCGGCGAAGGGGGAACCTACGAGCAGTACTTC
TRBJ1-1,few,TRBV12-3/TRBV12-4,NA,CASSLGGPEAFF,TGTGCCAGCAGTTTAGGGGGGCCTGAAGCTTTCTTT
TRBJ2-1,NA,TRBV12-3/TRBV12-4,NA,CASSLVTANEQFF,TGTGCCAGCAGTTTAGTAACAGCAAATGAGCAGTTCTTC
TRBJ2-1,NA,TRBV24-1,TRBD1,CATSSFTGGPNEQFF,TGTGCCACCAGCAGTTTCACAGGGGGCCCAAATGAGCAGTTCTTC
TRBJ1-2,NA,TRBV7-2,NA,CASSLTGYGYTF,TGTGCCAGCAGCTTAACAGGCTATGGCTACACCTTC
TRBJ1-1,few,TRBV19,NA,CASRTTSGATEAFF,TGTGCCAGTAGAACGACGTCGGGAGCCACTGAAGCTTTCTTT
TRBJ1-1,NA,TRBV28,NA,CASSLLSEAFF,TGTGCCAGCAGTTTATTATCCGAAGCTTTCTTT
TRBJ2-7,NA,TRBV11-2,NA,CASRSGSSYEQYF,TGTGCCAGCAGGTCCGGTAGCTCCTACGAGCAGTACTTC
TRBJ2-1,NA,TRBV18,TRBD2,CASSPPGLAGNEQFF,TGTGCCAGCTCACCACCCGGGCTAGCGGGAAATGAGCAGTTCTTC
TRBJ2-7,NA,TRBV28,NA,CASANPAYEQYF,TGTGCCAGCGCGAATCCGGCCTACGAGCAGTACTTC
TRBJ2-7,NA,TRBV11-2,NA,CASSLGRDYEQYF,TGTGCCAGCAGCTTAGGGCGGGACTACGAGCAGTACTTC
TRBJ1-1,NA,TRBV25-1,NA,CASSEPPSTEAFF,TGTGCCAGCAGTGAACCCCCCTCCACTGAAGCTTTCTTT
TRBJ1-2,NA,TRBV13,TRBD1,CASSSSADRGSGYGYTF,TGTGCCAGCAGCTCCTCTGCTGACAGGGGCTCGGGATATGGCTACACCTTC
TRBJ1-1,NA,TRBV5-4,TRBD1,CASSFDRGYTEAFF,TGTGCCAGCAGCTTCGACAGGGGATACACTGAAGCTTTCTTT
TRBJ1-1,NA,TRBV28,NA,CASTLSSEAFF,TGTGCCAGCACCCTATCCTCTGAAGCTTTCTTT
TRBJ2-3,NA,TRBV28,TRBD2,CASSVGGLAAQVDTQYF,TGTGCCAGCAGTGTTGGAGGACTAGCGGCCCAGGTAGATACGCAGTATTTT
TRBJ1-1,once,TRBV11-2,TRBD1,CASSPRTGGANTEAFF,TGTGCCAGCAGCCCCCGGACAGGGGGCGCGAACACTGAAGCTTTCTTT
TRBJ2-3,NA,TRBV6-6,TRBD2,CASSQLAGAGIGTDTQYF,TGTGCCAGCAGTCAACTAGCGGGGGCGGGAATTGGCACAGATACGCAGTATTTT
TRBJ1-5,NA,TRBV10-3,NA,CAISESGGNQPQHF,TGTGCCATCAGTGAGTCGGGGGGGAATCAGCCCCAGCATTTT
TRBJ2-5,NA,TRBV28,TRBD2,CASSLPPGTSGGETQYF,TGTGCCAGCAGTTTACCACCCGGGACTAGCGGGGGGGAGACCCAGTACTTC
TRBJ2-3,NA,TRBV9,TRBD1,CASSVGTGGYTQYF,TGTGCCAGCAGCGTCGGGACAGGCGGCTATACGCAGTATTTT
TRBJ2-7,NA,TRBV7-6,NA,CASSTETGYEQYF,TGTGCCAGCAGCACCGAGACAGGCTACGAGCAGTACTTC
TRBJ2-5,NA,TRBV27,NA,CASSLSIQGGFATQYF,TGTGCCAGCAGTTTATCGATCCAGGGGGGCTTTGCGACCCAGTACTTC
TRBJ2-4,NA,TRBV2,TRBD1,CASSAKDRIDIQYF,TGTGCCAGCAGTGCCAAGGACAGGATAGACATTCAGTACTTC
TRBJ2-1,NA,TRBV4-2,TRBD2,CASSQETSGGVLNEQFF,TGTGCCAGCAGCCAGGAGACTAGCGGGGGGGTACTAAATGAGCAGTTCTTC
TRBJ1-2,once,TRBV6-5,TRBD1,CASSPTGTGNDGYTF,TGTGCCAGCAGTCCGACCGGGACAGGGAACGATGGCTACACCTTC